Listed below are T cell receptor beta chains from one sample, sequenced in a study of a mutant IDH1 vaccine in newly diagnosed glioma. TCRdb's table, derived via immunoSEQ multiplex PCR, lists solely in-frame clones and lacks some. The data show just under 45,000 clones, with roughly 90% seen just once and around 3.9% held by the top ten. The antigens for these receptors are not known. The specimen comprised PBMCs, sampled from a glioma patient whose treatment included an IDH1 peptide vaccine. All receptors derive from a man in his fifties or sixties with glioma. Both conserved end residues are trimmed from each CDR3.

ASSPTRQGTAYEQY	TRBV2	.
ASSTQRLPGVYGYT	TRBV19	TRBJ1-2
ASSTGGPPYEQY	TRBV5-1	TRBJ2-7
ASSDRRRETQY	TRBV25-1	TRBJ2-5
ASSSSSRTGTQY	TRBV19	TRBJ2-3
ASSDTQGAGQPQH	TRBV2	TRBJ1-5
ASRWDSYTEAF	TRBV10-3	TRBJ1-1
ASSHGWGARYEQY	TRBV4-1	TRBJ2-7
ASSQERVFSYEQY	TRBV7-8	TRBJ2-7
ASSIRGHTEHTEAF	TRBV19	TRBJ1-1
ASSEDRGPRTDEAF	TRBV2	TRBJ1-1
ASSLRWRDEKLF	TRBV5-6	TRBJ1-4
AWSGERGDQETQY	TRBV30	TRBJ2-5
ASTTQGLGNQPQH	TRBV2	TRBJ1-5
ASSLGRAGTNGYT	TRBV28	TRBJ1-2
ASSPQGWGNYGYT	TRBV7-2	TRBJ1-2
ASSLGPSSAEAF	TRBV5-6	TRBJ1-1
ASSPGTGPSYEQY	TRBV23-1	TRBJ2-7
SAGTFKETQY	TRBV29-1	TRBJ2-5
ASSQDGRTTGEEKLF	TRBV4-2	TRBJ1-4
ATSGGDSFSIQPQH	TRBV15	TRBJ1-5
ASSPRASGGVNTGELF	TRBV9	TRBJ2-2
ASSLELARETQY	TRBV5-1	TRBJ2-5
ASSRDGGSYEQY	TRBV5-1	TRBJ2-7
ASSINRGLANSPLH	TRBV19	TRBJ1-6
ASSQRGAPEDTQY	TRBV4-3	TRBJ2-3
ASSYASGRGADTQY	TRBV7-9	TRBJ2-3
ASSVEYGELF	TRBV9	TRBJ2-2
ASSSYGYEQY	TRBV18	TRBJ2-7
ASSLGTVTVAQY	TRBV5-5	TRBJ2-5
ASRGGESHEQY	TRBV27	TRBJ2-7
ASSVAGQGLQETQY	TRBV9	TRBJ2-5
AWSVPAGQKGEKLF	TRBV30	TRBJ1-4
ASSSTPDRVDSPLH	TRBV27	TRBJ1-6